Listed below are T cell receptor beta chains from one sample, sequenced in a study of blood T cell repertoires in COVID-19. Libraries were prepared by immunoSEQ multiplex PCR; TCRdb keeps only in-frame clonotypes and omits some of them. The data contain some 200,000 clones, 80% of them seen just once; the ten biggest clones take up about 7%. The source material was PBMCs or T cells enriched from blood (not recorded which). The receptor source for this set is a woman aged 40 to 50 with acute COVID-19. CDR3s include the opening cysteine and the closing phenylalanine or tryptophan. D genes are given only for firm matches. Clone size is stated in some rows and not others, as once, few, many or a class when expanded.

j_gene: TRBJ1-1; v_gene: TRBV5-1; d_gene: TRBD1; abundance: once; CDR3aa: CASSSAKGQMNTEAFF; CDR3nt: TGCGCCAGCAGCTCGGCTAAGGGACAGATGAACACTGAAGCTTTCTTT
j_gene: TRBJ1-1; v_gene: TRBV7-9; d_gene: TRBD1; abundance: .; CDR3aa: CASSSDRGYTEAFF; CDR3nt: TGTGCCAGCAGCTCTGACAGGGGATACACTGAAGCTTTCTTT
j_gene: TRBJ1-1; v_gene: TRBV12-3/TRBV12-4; d_gene: TRBD1; abundance: .; CDR3aa: CASSPPTGAEAFF; CDR3nt: TGTGCCAGCAGTCCCCCGACAGGGGCTGAAGCTTTCTTT
j_gene: TRBJ2-2; v_gene: TRBV27; d_gene: TRBD1; abundance: .; CDR3aa: CASSATGLGGELFF; CDR3nt: TGTGCCAGCAGTGCGACAGGGCTGGGCGGGGAGCTGTTTTTT
j_gene: TRBJ2-7; v_gene: TRBV5-6; d_gene: TRBD1; abundance: .; CDR3aa: CASSGTVWGEQYF; CDR3nt: TGTGCCAGCAGTGGGACAGTATGGGGCGAGCAGTACTTC
j_gene: TRBJ2-2; v_gene: TRBV6-4; d_gene: .; abundance: .; CDR3aa: CATSDSSTGELFF; CDR3nt: TGTGCCACCTCGGACAGTAGCACCGGGGAGCTGTTTTTT
j_gene: TRBJ1-5; v_gene: TRBV21-1; d_gene: .; abundance: many; CDR3aa: CASSKAFGTGGNQPQHF; CDR3nt: TGTGCCAGCAGCAAAGCTTTCGGGACAGGGGGCAATCAGCCCCAGCATTTT
j_gene: TRBJ1-5; v_gene: TRBV7-2; d_gene: TRBD1; abundance: .; CDR3aa: CASSSGQGIWQPQHF; CDR3nt: TGTGCCAGCAGCTCCGGACAGGGGATTTGGCAGCCCCAGCATTTT
j_gene: TRBJ2-2; v_gene: TRBV30; d_gene: .; abundance: .; CDR3aa: CAWTRGQFGGELFF; CDR3nt: TGTGCCTGGACCCGAGGGCAATTTGGCGGGGAGCTGTTTTTT
j_gene: TRBJ1-3; v_gene: TRBV7-2; d_gene: .; abundance: .; CDR3aa: CASSSGLVGTGNTIYF; CDR3nt: TGTGCCAGCAGCTCAGGGCTGGTTGGGACTGGAAACACCATATATTTT
j_gene: TRBJ2-3; v_gene: TRBV9; d_gene: TRBD2; abundance: .; CDR3aa: CASSPRTSGVTDTQYF; CDR3nt: TGTGCCAGCAGCCCTCGGACTAGCGGGGTCACAGATACGCAGTATTTT
j_gene: TRBJ1-1; v_gene: TRBV28; d_gene: TRBD1; abundance: .; CDR3aa: CASSRQGGGPEAFF; CDR3nt: TGTGCCAGCAGTCGACAGGGAGGTGGGCCTGAAGCTTTCTTT
j_gene: TRBJ1-2; v_gene: TRBV19; d_gene: .; abundance: few; CDR3aa: CASSISSANYGYTF; CDR3nt: TGTGCCAGTAGTATATCGTCCGCTAACTATGGCTACACCTTC
j_gene: TRBJ2-3; v_gene: TRBV11-3; d_gene: .; abundance: .; CDR3aa: CASGSRDTQYF; CDR3nt: TGTGCCAGCGGGTCTAGGGATACGCAGTATTTT
j_gene: TRBJ1-3; v_gene: TRBV9; d_gene: .; abundance: .; CDR3aa: CASSGVARADTIYF; CDR3nt: TGTGCCAGCAGCGGCGTGGCGCGGGCGGACACCATATATTTT
j_gene: TRBJ2-7; v_gene: TRBV5-1; d_gene: .; abundance: once; CDR3aa: CASSSWSEENEQYF; CDR3nt: TGCGCCAGCAGCTCGTGGTCAGAGGAGAACGAGCAGTACTTC
j_gene: TRBJ1-1; v_gene: TRBV19; d_gene: .; abundance: once; CDR3aa: CASSKSGDTEAFF; CDR3nt: TGTGCCAGTAGTAAGTCGGGGGACACTGAAGCTTTCTTT
j_gene: TRBJ1-4; v_gene: TRBV7-9; d_gene: .; abundance: .; CDR3aa: CASSLDVGGHNEKLFF; CDR3nt: TGTGCCAGCAGCTTAGATGTTGGGGGCCATAATGAAAAACTGTTTTTT
j_gene: TRBJ2-7; v_gene: TRBV29-1; d_gene: .; abundance: .; CDR3aa: CSVVSGYEQYF; CDR3nt: TGCAGCGTTGTATCCGGGTACGAGCAGTACTTC
j_gene: TRBJ1-5; v_gene: TRBV6-2/TRBV6-3; d_gene: .; abundance: .; CDR3aa: CASSFTGDDSQPQHF; CDR3nt: TGTGCCAGCAGTTTCACAGGCGATGATTCACAGCCCCAGCATTTT
j_gene: TRBJ2-5; v_gene: TRBV6-5; d_gene: .; abundance: .; CDR3aa: CASSSYPTDQETQYF; CDR3nt: TGTGCCAGCAGTTCCTACCCGACAGACCAAGAGACCCAGTACTTC
j_gene: TRBJ1-5; v_gene: TRBV29-1; d_gene: .; abundance: .; CDR3aa: CSVKGQGDQPQHF; CDR3nt: TGCAGCGTGAAGGGGCAGGGCGATCAGCCCCAGCATTTT
j_gene: TRBJ1-2; v_gene: TRBV12-3/TRBV12-4; d_gene: TRBD1; abundance: .; CDR3aa: CASSLQGRGYTF; CDR3nt: TGTGCCAGCAGCCTACAGGGGAGAGGCTACACCTTC
j_gene: TRBJ2-6; v_gene: TRBV19; d_gene: TRBD2; abundance: .; CDR3aa: CASSGKSGLAGAGGANVLTF; CDR3nt: TGTGCCAGTAGTGGAAAGTCCGGACTAGCGGGAGCGGGTGGGGCCAACGTCCTGACTTTC
j_gene: TRBJ2-1; v_gene: TRBV7-6; d_gene: .; abundance: .; CDR3aa: CASSFRGRETYNEQFF; CDR3nt: TGTGCCAGCAGCTTCCGAGGCCGGGAGACTTACAATGAGCAGTTCTTC
j_gene: TRBJ1-1; v_gene: TRBV6-6; d_gene: .; abundance: .; CDR3aa: CASSSTSTAGGTEAFF; CDR3nt: TGTGCCAGCAGTTCAACTAGTACCGCGGGGGGCACTGAAGCTTTCTTT
j_gene: TRBJ1-6; v_gene: TRBV28; d_gene: .; abundance: .; CDR3aa: CASSFGREDSPLHF; CDR3nt: TGTGCCAGCAGTTTCGGCAGGGAGGATTCACCCCTCCACTTT
j_gene: TRBJ2-7; v_gene: TRBV27; d_gene: TRBD2; abundance: .; CDR3aa: CASSFLGTSASYEQYF; CDR3nt: TGTGCCAGCAGTTTTCTCGGGACTAGCGCCTCCTACGAGCAGTACTTC
j_gene: TRBJ1-4; v_gene: TRBV4-1; d_gene: .; abundance: .; CDR3aa: CASSQDGAPAGKLFF; CDR3nt: TGCGCCAGCAGCCAAGATGGGGCTCCTGCGGGGAAACTGTTTTTT
j_gene: TRBJ1-1; v_gene: TRBV5-6; d_gene: .; abundance: .; CDR3aa: CASSLRGEAFF; CDR3nt: TGTGCCAGCAGCTTGAGGGGCGAAGCTTTCTTT
j_gene: TRBJ2-5; v_gene: TRBV24-1; d_gene: .; abundance: .; CDR3aa: CATSTPGGTVALFQETQYF; CDR3nt: TGTGCCACCAGTACCCCAGGGGGGACAGTAGCTCTTTTCCAAGAGACCCAGTACTTC
j_gene: TRBJ2-6; v_gene: TRBV30; d_gene: TRBD2; abundance: .; CDR3aa: CAWSVASGTAGANVLTF; CDR3nt: TGTGCCTGGAGTGTAGCTAGCGGGACTGCTGGGGCCAACGTCCTGACTTTC
j_gene: TRBJ2-5; v_gene: TRBV5-5; d_gene: TRBD1; abundance: .; CDR3aa: CASSSPTGETQYF; CDR3nt: TGTGCCAGCAGTTCCCCGACAGGGGAGACCCAGTACTTC
j_gene: TRBJ1-1; v_gene: TRBV10-3; d_gene: TRBD1; abundance: .; CDR3aa: CAISEWGTGGTAVEAFF; CDR3nt: TGTGCCATCAGTGAGTGGGGGACAGGGGGCACGGCCGTTGAAGCTTTCTTT
j_gene: TRBJ2-7; v_gene: TRBV27; d_gene: .; abundance: .; CDR3aa: CASSPQGTPSYEQYF; CDR3nt: TGTGCCAGCAGTCCTCAGGGGACACCATCCTACGAGCAGTACTTC
j_gene: TRBJ2-1; v_gene: TRBV29-1; d_gene: TRBD1; abundance: .; CDR3aa: CSAGQGASPSYNEQFF; CDR3nt: TGCAGCGCAGGACAGGGGGCAAGTCCCTCCTACAATGAGCAGTTCTTC
j_gene: TRBJ1-1; v_gene: TRBV19; d_gene: .; abundance: .; CDR3aa: CASSIMTGNTEAFF; CDR3nt: TGTGCCAGTAGTATCATGACGGGGAACACTGAAGCTTTCTTT
j_gene: TRBJ2-1; v_gene: TRBV7-3; d_gene: .; abundance: .; CDR3aa: CASSLQADSSYNEQFF; CDR3nt: TGTGCCAGCAGCTTACAGGCAGACAGCTCCTACAATGAGCAGTTCTTC
j_gene: TRBJ1-4; v_gene: TRBV28; d_gene: .; abundance: .; CDR3aa: CASKGPGANEKLFF; CDR3nt: TGTGCCAGCAAGGGGCCAGGGGCTAATGAAAAACTGTTTTTT
j_gene: TRBJ2-3; v_gene: TRBV3-1/TRBV3-2; d_gene: TRBD1; abundance: few; CDR3aa: CASSQDRDRECADTQYF; CDR3nt: TGTGCCAGCAGCCAAGATCGGGACAGGGAATGCGCAGATACGCAGTATTTT
j_gene: TRBJ2-1; v_gene: TRBV5-1; d_gene: TRBD1; abundance: .; CDR3aa: CASSLTGTGRDEQFF; CDR3nt: TGCGCCAGCAGCTTAACCGGGACAGGGCGGGATGAGCAGTTCTTC